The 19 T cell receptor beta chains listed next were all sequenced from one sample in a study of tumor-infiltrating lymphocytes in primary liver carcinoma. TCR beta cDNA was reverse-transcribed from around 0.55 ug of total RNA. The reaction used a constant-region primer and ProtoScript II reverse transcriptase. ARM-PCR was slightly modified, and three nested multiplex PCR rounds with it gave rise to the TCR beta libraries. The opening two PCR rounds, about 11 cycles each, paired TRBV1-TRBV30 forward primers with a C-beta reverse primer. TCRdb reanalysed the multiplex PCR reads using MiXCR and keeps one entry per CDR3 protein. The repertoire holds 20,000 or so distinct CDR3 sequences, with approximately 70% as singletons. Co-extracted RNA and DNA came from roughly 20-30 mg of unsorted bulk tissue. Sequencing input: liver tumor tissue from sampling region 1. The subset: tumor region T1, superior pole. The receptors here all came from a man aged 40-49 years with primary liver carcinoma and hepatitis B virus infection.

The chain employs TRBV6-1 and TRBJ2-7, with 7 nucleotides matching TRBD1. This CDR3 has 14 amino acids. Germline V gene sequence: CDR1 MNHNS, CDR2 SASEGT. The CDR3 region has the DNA TGTGCTAACAGTGAAAGGGGGCAGGAGGATGAGCAGTACTTC. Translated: CANSERGQEDEQYF.

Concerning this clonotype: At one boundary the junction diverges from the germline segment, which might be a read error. This CDR3 reads CAGRQGDRSYGYTF. Here the CDR3 DNA reads TGCGCCGGCAGACAAGGGGACAGGAGCTATGGCTACACCTTC. This chain links TRBV4-1 with TRBJ1-2; TRBD1 matches at 8 bases. There are 14 residues in the CDR3. The germline gives CDR1 MGHRA, CDR2 YSYEKL.

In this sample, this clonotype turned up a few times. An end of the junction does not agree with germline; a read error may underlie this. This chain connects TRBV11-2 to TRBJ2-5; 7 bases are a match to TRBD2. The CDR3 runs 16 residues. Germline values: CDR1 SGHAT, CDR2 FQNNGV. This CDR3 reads CTSSQTPGGGEETQYF. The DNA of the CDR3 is TGTACCAGCAGTCAAACTCCTGGTGGGGGGGAAGAGACCCAGTACTTC.

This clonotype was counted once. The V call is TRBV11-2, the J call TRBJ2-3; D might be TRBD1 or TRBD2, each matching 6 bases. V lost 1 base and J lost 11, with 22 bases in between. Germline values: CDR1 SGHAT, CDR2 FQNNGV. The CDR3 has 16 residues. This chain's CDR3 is CASSLGGATGIGMQYF. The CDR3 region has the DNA TGTGCCAGCAGCTTAGGGGGGGCCACGGGCATAGGTATGCAGTATTTT.

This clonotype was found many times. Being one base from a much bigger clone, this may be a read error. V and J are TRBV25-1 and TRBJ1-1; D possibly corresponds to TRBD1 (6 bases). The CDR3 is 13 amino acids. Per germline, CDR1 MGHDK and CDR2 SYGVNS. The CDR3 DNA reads TGTGCCGGCAGAGGACAGATGAACACTGAAGCTTTCTTT. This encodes CAGRGQMNTEAFF.

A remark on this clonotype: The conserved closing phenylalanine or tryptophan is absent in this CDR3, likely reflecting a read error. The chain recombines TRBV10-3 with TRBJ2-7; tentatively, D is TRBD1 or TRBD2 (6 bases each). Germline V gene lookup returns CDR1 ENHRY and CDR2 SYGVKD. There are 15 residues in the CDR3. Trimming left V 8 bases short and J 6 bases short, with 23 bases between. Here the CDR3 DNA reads TGTGCCATCGGCGGGACACTCATAAGCTACTGCGAGCAGTACCTC. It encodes CAIGGTLISYCEQYL.

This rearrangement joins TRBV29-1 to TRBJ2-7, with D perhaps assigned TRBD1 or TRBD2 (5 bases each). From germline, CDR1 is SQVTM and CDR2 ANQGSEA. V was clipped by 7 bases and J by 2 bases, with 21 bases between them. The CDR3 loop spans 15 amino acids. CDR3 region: CSARTMRGVTYEQYF. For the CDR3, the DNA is TGCAGCGCTAGGACGATGAGGGGCGTAACCTACGAGCAGTACTTC.

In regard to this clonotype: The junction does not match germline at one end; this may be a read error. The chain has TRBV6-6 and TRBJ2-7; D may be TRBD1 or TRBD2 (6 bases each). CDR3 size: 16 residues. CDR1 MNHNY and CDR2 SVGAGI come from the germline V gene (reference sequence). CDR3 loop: CASCYLRRGVTYEQYF. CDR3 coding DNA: TGTGCCAGCTGTTACCTACGGAGGGGGGTTACCTACGAGCAGTACTTC.

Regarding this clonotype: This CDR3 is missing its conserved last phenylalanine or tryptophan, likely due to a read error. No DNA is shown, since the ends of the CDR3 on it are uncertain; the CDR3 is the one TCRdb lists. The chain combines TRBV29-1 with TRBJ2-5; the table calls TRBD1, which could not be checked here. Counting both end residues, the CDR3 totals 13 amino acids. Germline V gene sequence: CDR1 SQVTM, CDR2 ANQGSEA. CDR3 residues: CSVDEQGMETQCL.

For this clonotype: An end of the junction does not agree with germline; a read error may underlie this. CDR3 nucleotide sequence: TGCGCCAGCAGCTTAGACGGGTTCGCTAATAAAAAACTGCTTTTT. This gives the protein CASSLDGFANKKLLF. The rearrangement joins TRBV11-2 to TRBJ1-4; D not certain. Germline CDR1 is SGHAT and CDR2 is FQNNGV. The length of the CDR3 is 15 residues.

In nucleotides, the CDR3 is TGTGCCAGCAGATTAATAGGGGGCGCAAACACTGAAGCTTTCTTT. Translating gives CASRLIGGANTEAFF. V and J are TRBV28 and TRBJ1-1; TRBD1 matches 7 bases. Germline V CDR1 and CDR2: MDHEN, SYDVKM. After removal of 6 bases from V and 2 bases from J, the junction contained 9 bases not matched to a gene. There are 15 residues in the CDR3.

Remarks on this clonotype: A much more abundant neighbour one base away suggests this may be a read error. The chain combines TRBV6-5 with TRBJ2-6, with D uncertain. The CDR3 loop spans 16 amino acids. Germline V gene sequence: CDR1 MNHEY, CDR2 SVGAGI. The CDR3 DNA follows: TGTGCCAGCAGTTACTTAGGCAGCTCTGAGGCCAACGTCCTGACTTTC. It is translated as CASSYLGSSEANVLTF.

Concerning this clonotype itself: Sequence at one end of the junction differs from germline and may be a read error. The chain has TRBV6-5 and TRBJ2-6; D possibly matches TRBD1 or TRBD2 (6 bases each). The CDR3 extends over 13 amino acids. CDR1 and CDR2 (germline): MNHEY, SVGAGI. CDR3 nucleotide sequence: TGTACCAGCACCGAGTGGGGGGCCAATGTCCCGACTTTC. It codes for CTSTEWGANVPTF.

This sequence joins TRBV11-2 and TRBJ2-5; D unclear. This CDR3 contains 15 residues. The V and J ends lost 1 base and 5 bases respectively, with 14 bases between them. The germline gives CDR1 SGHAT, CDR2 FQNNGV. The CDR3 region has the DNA TGTGCCAGCAGCTTAGTGGGCAGCGAGGCGGAGACCCAGTACTTC. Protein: CASSLVGSEAETQYF.

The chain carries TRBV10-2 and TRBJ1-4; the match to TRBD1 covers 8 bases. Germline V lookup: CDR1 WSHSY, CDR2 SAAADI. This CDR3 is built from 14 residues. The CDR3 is CTNSETTGDEKLFF. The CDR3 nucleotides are TGCACCAACAGTGAAACGACAGGGGATGAAAAACTGTTTTTT.

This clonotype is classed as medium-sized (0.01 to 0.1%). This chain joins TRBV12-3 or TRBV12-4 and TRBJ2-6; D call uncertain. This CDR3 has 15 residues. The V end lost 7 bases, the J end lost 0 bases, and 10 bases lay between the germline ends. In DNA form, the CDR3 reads TGTGCCAGCACCCTCTCCCGCTCTGGGGCCAACGTCCTGACTTTC. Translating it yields CASTLSRSGANVLTF.

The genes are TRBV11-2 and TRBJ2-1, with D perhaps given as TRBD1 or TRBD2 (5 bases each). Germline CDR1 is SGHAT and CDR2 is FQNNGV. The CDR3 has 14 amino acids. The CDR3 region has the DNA TGTGACAGTAGCTTAGGGACCACACACAATGAGCAGTTCTTC. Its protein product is CDSSLGTTHNEQFF.

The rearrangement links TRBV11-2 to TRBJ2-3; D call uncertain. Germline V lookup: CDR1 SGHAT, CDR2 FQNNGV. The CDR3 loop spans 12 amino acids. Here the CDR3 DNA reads TGTACCGGCGGCGCCAGAACAGATACGCAGTATTTT. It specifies CTGGARTDTQYF.

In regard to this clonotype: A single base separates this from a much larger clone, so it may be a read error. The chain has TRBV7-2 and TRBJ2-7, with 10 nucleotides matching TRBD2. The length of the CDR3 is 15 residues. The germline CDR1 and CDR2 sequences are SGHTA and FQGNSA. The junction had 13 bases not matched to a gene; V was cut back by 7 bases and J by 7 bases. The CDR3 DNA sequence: TGTGCCAGCAACGCTTATAGCGGGGGGACAAATGAGCAGTACTTC. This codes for CASNAYSGGTNEQYF.